This TCR beta chain was observed in a study of cytomegalovirus exposure and HLA in healthy donors. PCR amplification relied on 60 Vbeta primers (plus 13 Jbeta primers). Sequencing used immunoSEQ multiplex PCR; TCRdb keeps in-frame clones, though not all of them. The sample lists more than 200,000 clones; about three quarters were seen once. The germline CDR1 and CDR2 sequences are SQVTM and ANQGSEA. Trimming took 6 bases from V and 7 from J; bases not matched to a gene: 18. This CDR3 is 15 amino acids long. The J gene is TRBJ2-7, the V gene TRBV29-1; TRBD2 matches at 7 bases. The sample comprised PBMCs. The sequence was obtained from a middle-aged man in good health and CMV-seronegative. Written as DNA, the CDR3 is TGCAGCGTCGTGGCCGGGGGGAGAGGGGTTGCGGAGCAGTACTTC. It specifies CSVVAGGRGVAEQYF.